Sequencing of this T cell receptor beta chain was carried out in a study of blood T cell repertoires in COVID-19. About the study: T cells, B-cell-depleted T cells, or PBMCs supplied cDNA or gDNA.

The CDR3 spans 14 residues. Trimming took 4 bases from V and 2 from J; bases not matched to a gene: 5. The germline gives CDR1 GTSNPN, CDR2 SVGIG (reference sequence). Original processing methods: For nucleated cells, counts were estimated from reference gene primer amplification. The assay was immunoSEQ multiplex PCR, and TCRdb's table has in-frame clones only and misses some. V, J and clone size are taken as reported in that table, and D and trimming were inferred from the DNA itself. The table includes approximately 100,000 clones, roughly 80% detected once. The receptor was isolated from a man between 60 and 75 years old with acute or convalescent COVID-19. Sequencing was performed on peripheral blood. The rearrangement joins TRBV30 to TRBJ2-7; the match to TRBD2 covers 10 bases. The CDR3 spells CAWTRTSGAYEQYF. The CDR3, as DNA: TGTGCCTGGACCAGGACTAGCGGTGCCTACGAGCAGTACTTC.